By share, the clone carrying this TCR beta chain counts as medium-sized. Its cognate antigen is unknown. MiXCR, applied by TCRdb to the reads, yields one record per CDR3 protein. The profile shows about 3,000 distinct CDR3 sequences, roughly 15% of them singletons. This record comes from a study of liver allograft versus peripheral blood T cells. Study information: The study compared liver allograft T cell receptor repertoires against peripheral blood repertoires of liver transplant recipients. Whole-study findings and limits: Intragraft liver T cell receptor repertoires reportedly differed from peripheral blood repertoires.

CDR3 length: 13 residues. Per germline, CDR1 SQVTM and CDR2 ANQGSEA. The V gene lost 4 bases and the J gene lost 1 base, with 7 bases spanning the gap. The TCR originated in a human patient who had a liver transplant. Some of these T cells may belong to the graft donor. The rearrangement joins TRBV29-1 to TRBJ2-2; D ambiguous. The CDR3 DNA is TGCAGCGTTGGAAGAGTGAACACCGGGGAGCTGTTTTTT. This codes for CSVGRVNTGELFF.